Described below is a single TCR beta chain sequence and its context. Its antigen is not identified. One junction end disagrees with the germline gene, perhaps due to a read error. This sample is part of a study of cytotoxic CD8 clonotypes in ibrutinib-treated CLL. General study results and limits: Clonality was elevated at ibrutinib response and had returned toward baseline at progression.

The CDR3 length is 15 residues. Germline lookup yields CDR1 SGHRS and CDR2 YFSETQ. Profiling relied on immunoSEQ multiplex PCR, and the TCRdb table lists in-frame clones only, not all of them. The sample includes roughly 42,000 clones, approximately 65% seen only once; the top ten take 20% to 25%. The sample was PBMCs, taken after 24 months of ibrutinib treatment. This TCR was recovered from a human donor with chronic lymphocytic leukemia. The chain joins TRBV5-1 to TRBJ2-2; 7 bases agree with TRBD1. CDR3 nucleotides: TGCGCCAGCACCTTGACAGGGATGAACACCGGGGAGCTGTTTTTT. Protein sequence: CASTLTGMNTGELFF. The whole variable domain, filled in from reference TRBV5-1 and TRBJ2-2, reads KAGVTQTPRYLIKTRGQQVTLSCSPISGHRSVSWYQQTPGQGLQFLFEYFSETQRNKGNFPGRFSGRQFSNSRSEMNVSTLELGDSALYLCASTLTGMNTGELFFGEGSRLTVL.